The 19 T cell receptor beta chains listed next were all sequenced from one sample in a study of cytomegalovirus exposure and HLA in healthy donors. Both 60 Vbeta primers and 13 Jbeta primers went into the PCR. The assay was immunoSEQ multiplex PCR, and TCRdb's table has in-frame clones only and misses some. The table shows fewer than 70,000 clones, with more than 60% occurring only once. The sequencing sample was made of PBMCs. The receptors originated from a male donor in good health and CMV-seropositive.

The chain has TRBV30 and TRBJ2-5, with D possibly matching TRBD1 (5 bases). With the DNA end fitting TRBJ2-7 better, the J assignment may be wrong. The CDR3 sequence is 14 residues long. Germline-derived CDR1 and CDR2 are GTSNPN and SVGIG (reference sequence). The CDR3 loop reads CAWSVTGNYYEQYF. The DNA of the CDR3 is TGTGCCTGGAGTGTTACAGGCAATTACTACGAGCAGTACTTC.

This clone was detected a few times. Other DNA sequences from this sample encode an identical CDR3 as well. The rearrangement links TRBV5-1 to TRBJ2-2, with D perhaps matching TRBD1 (6 bases). This CDR3 has 15 residues. The V end was cut by 6 bases, the J end by 7 bases, with 19 bases between. Germline CDR1 SGHRS, CDR2 YFSETQ. CDR3 sequence reads: CASKPSFRQDGELFF. The DNA of the CDR3 is TGCGCCAGCAAACCATCCTTCCGACAGGACGGGGAGCTGTTTTTT.

This clone occurred once. This sequence joins TRBV5-1 and TRBJ2-5; 7 nucleotides agree with TRBD1. The CDR3 is made up of 13 amino acids. Germline assignment: CDR1 SGHRS and CDR2 YFSETQ. Trimming cost V 6 bases and J 3 bases; bases outside gene matches: 5. The CDR3 sequence: CASTSGTEETQYF. In DNA, the CDR3 is TGCGCCAGCACATCAGGGACAGAAGAGACCCAGTACTTC.

V and J are TRBV7-9 and TRBJ2-7, with 7 bases identical to TRBD2. Germline CDR1 is SEHNR and CDR2 is FQNEAQ (reference sequence). The CDR3 has 14 residues. With 2 bases clipped from V and 3 bases from J, the junction kept 4 bases outside the gene matches. CDR3 nucleotide sequence: TGTGCCAGCAGCTTACAGGCTAGCGGCTACGAGCAGTACTTC. Its protein product is CASSLQASGYEQYF. Complete variable domain (other parts from reference TRBV7-9 and TRBJ2-7): DTGVSQNPRHKITKRGQNVTFRCDPISEHNRLYWYRQTLGQGPEFLTYFQNEAQLEKSRLLSDRFSAERPKGSFSTLEIQRTEQGDSAMYLCASSLQASGYEQYFGPGTRLTVT.

This chain connects TRBV18 to TRBJ1-2, with D tentatively TRBD1 (5 bases). V lost 3 bases and J 3 bases, leaving 20 bases between the germline ends. Germline V gene sequence: CDR1 KGHSH, CDR2 LQKENI. This CDR3 spans 17 amino acids. The chain's CDR3 is CASSPWGGGIKDYGYTF. CDR3 nucleotides: TGTGCCAGCTCACCTTGGGGGGGAGGAATTAAGGACTATGGCTACACCTTC.

In its sample, this clone was seen once. V and J are TRBV4-1 and TRBJ2-7; TRBD2 aligns across 10 bases. CDR1 is MGHRA, CDR2 YSYEKL, per germline. V lost 0 bases, J lost 2 bases, and 7 bases stayed unmatched. CDR3 length equals 17 residues. CDR3 sequence (DNA): TGCGCCAGCAGCCAAGATTACCTGAGCGGGAGGGCCTACGAGCAGTACTTC. It codes for CASSQDYLSGRAYEQYF.

The chain has TRBV5-1 and TRBJ2-7, with D tentatively TRBD1 (5 bases). V was trimmed by 4 bases and J by 2 bases, leaving 13 bases between them. Germline assignment: CDR1 SGHRS and CDR2 YFSETQ. The CDR3 has 14 amino acids. The CDR3 region is CASSADSPPYEQYF. DNA of the CDR3: TGCGCCAGCAGCGCCGACAGCCCTCCCTACGAGCAGTACTTC. Complete variable domain (other parts from reference TRBV5-1 and TRBJ2-7): KAGVTQTPRYLIKTRGQQVTLSCSPISGHRSVSWYQQTPGQGLQFLFEYFSETQRNKGNFPGRFSGRQFSNSRSEMNVSTLELGDSALYLCASSADSPPYEQYFGPGTRLTVT.

The V and J genes are TRBV2 and TRBJ1-4; D call uncertain. CDR3 length equals 15 residues. CDR1 and CDR2 from the germline V gene are SNHLY and FYNNEI. Trimming took off 2 bases at V and 0 bases at J, with 7 bases between the two ends. CDR3 sequence reads: CASSETVTTNEKLFF. CDR3 bases: TGTGCCAGCAGTGAAACGGTAACAACTAATGAAAAACTGTTTTTT.

V and J are TRBV11-3 and TRBJ2-1, with 8 bases identical to TRBD2. J was trimmed by 7 bases and V by 1 base; bases with no gene match: 6. CDR1 is SGHNT and CDR2 is YENEEA in the germline V gene. There are 15 residues in the CDR3. The CDR3 DNA follows: TGTGCCAGCAGCTTAGCAGCGGGAGTCGGGAATGAGCAGTTCTTC. As protein: CASSLAAGVGNEQFF.

This clone was observed a few times. The chain employs TRBV27 and TRBJ2-1, with no clear D. Germline CDR1 and CDR2: MNHEY and SMNVEV (reference sequence). The CDR3 covers 14 residues. Trimming shortened V by 6 bases and J by 8 bases, and 17 bases separated the two germline ends. The CDR3 DNA sequence: TGTGCCAGCAGCCTAACCAGGTTCACTTATGAGCAGTTCTTC. It yields the protein CASSLTRFTYEQFF.

The V gene is TRBV6-1, the J gene TRBJ2-1; 7 bases line up with TRBD1. V gave up 2 bases and J gave up 13 bases; unmatched junction bases: 2. The CDR3 length is 11 residues. Germline CDR1 MNHNS, CDR2 SASEGT. The CDR3 region is CASSERDSQFF. The CDR3 DNA is TGTGCCAGCAGTGAAAGGGACAGTCAGTTCTTC.

The gene calls are TRBV15 and TRBJ1-5; D is uncertain. CDR3 size: 15 residues. Per the germline V gene, CDR1 is LNHNV and CDR2 is YYDKDF (reference sequence). The V gene lost 0 bases and the J gene lost 1 base, with 7 bases spanning the gap. As DNA, the CDR3 is TGTGCCACCAGCAGAGATTTGGCCAGCAATCAGCCCCAGCATTTT. It codes for CATSRDLASNQPQHF.

The chain combines TRBV4-3 with TRBJ1-2; the D is unclear. CDR1 is LGHNA, CDR2 YSLEER, per germline. The germline V and J ends were trimmed by 0 bases and 3 bases, with 5 bases remaining between them. The CDR3 covers 13 residues. The chain's CDR3 is CASSQEGHYGYTF. The CDR3 region has the DNA TGCGCCAGCAGCCAAGAGGGCCACTATGGCTACACCTTC.

This chain joins TRBV5-4 and TRBJ2-2, with 7 bases fitting TRBD1. This CDR3 spans 15 amino acids. Germline V gene lookup returns CDR1 SGHNT and CDR2 YYREEE (reference sequence). The ends lost 3 bases at V and 4 bases at J; junction bases unmatched: 6. The CDR3 sequence is CASSSRQGGTGELFF. The CDR3 DNA sequence: TGTGCCAGCAGCTCGCGACAGGGTGGCACCGGGGAGCTGTTTTTT.

The chain links TRBV10-1 to TRBJ2-3; no clear D gene. The CDR3 spans 15 residues. V dropped 0 bases and J dropped 2 bases, with 9 bases sitting between them. CDR1 and CDR2 from the germline V gene are WNHNN and SYGVQD (reference sequence). The CDR3 reads CASSESSTSTDTQYF. The CDR3 DNA reads as TGCGCCAGCAGTGAGTCGTCGACATCCACAGATACGCAGTATTTT.

The rearrangement joins TRBV30 to TRBJ2-7, with D possibly TRBD1 on 6 matching bases. CDR1 is GTSNPN and CDR2 is SVGIG in the germline V gene (reference sequence). V lost 4 bases and J 2 bases, leaving 12 bases between the germline ends. The CDR3 is 13 residues long. CDR3 residues: CAWIPQGPYEQYF. The CDR3 DNA sequence: TGTGCCTGGATTCCACAGGGCCCCTACGAGCAGTACTTC.

This clone showed up just a few times. The chain has TRBV6-5 and TRBJ2-1; tentative D call: TRBD1 (5 bases). V gave up 5 bases and J gave up 10 bases, with 9 bases separating them. CDR1 is MNHEY and CDR2 is SVGAGI in the germline V gene. The CDR3 totals 11 residues. The CDR3 DNA sequence: TGTGCCAGCAGTCAGGGAAGCGAGCAGTTCTTC. It is translated as CASSQGSEQFF.

This clone was observed once. V gene TRBV12-5 combines with J gene TRBJ2-2; 7 bases agree with TRBD2. This CDR3 comprises 13 residues. CDR1 and CDR2 (germline): LGHNT, FRNRAP. V gave up 6 bases and J gave up 8 bases; unmatched junction bases: 6. CDR3 sequence reads: CASGSREQGELFF. The CDR3 DNA reads as TGTGCTAGTGGCTCGCGGGAGCAGGGGGAGCTGTTTTTT.

The V and J genes are TRBV19 and TRBJ1-4, with D unclear. The germline V gene encodes CDR1 LNHDA and CDR2 SQIVND (reference sequence). This CDR3 comprises 12 residues. Trimming pared 8 bases from V and 0 bases from J, leaving 4 bases between. In nucleotides, the CDR3 is TGTGCCAGTTCAGCAACTAATGAAAAACTGTTTTTT. Protein sequence: CASSATNEKLFF. Supplemented by reference TRBV19 and TRBJ1-4, the full variable domain reads DGGITQSPKYLFRKEGQNVTLSCEQNLNHDAMYWYRQDPGQGLRLIYYSQIVNDFQKGDIAEGYSVSREKKESFPLTVTSAQKNPTAFYLCASSATNEKLFFGSGTQLSVL.